The rows below give T cell receptor beta chains drawn from one sample of a study of blood T cell repertoires in COVID-19. The assay was immunoSEQ multiplex PCR, and TCRdb's table has in-frame clones only and misses some. The sample has over 200,000 clones; approximately 82% are singletons. The sequenced sample was PBMCs or T cells enriched from blood (not recorded which). These receptors all stem from a man between 40 and 49 years old who had recovered from COVID-19. CDR3s include the opening cysteine and the closing phenylalanine or tryptophan. A D gene is named only where the DNA matches it firmly. Expanded clones are given a class, and other clones once, few, many or no size at all.

d_call	j_call	v_call	clone_size	cdr3_nt	cdr3_aa
NA	TRBJ1-3	TRBV5-1	NA	TGCGCCAGCAGGGCCGGGGTTGCTGGAAACACCATATATTTT	CASRAGVAGNTIYF
TRBD1	TRBJ1-3	TRBV11-2	NA	TGTGCCAGCAGCCAACGGGGAAGGGGGCCTGGAAACACCATATATTTT	CASSQRGRGPGNTIYF
NA	TRBJ2-6	TRBV30	NA	TGTGCCTGGAGTTACAGCAGTCATAGGGCCAACGTCCTGACTTTC	CAWSYSSHRANVLTF
TRBD2	TRBJ2-2	TRBV7-2	once	TGTGCCAGCAGCTTAACCAGCGGGGGGGCCCGGACCGGGGAGCTGTTTTTT	CASSLTSGGARTGELFF
TRBD2	TRBJ2-7	TRBV7-2	few	TGTGCCAGCAGCTTAGTCTCTGCGGGAGTTCCCGAGCAGTACTTC	CASSLVSAGVPEQYF
NA	TRBJ1-1	TRBV30	many	TGTGCCTGGAGTCCTCATTCAGGAGAAGCTTTCTTT	CAWSPHSGEAFF
TRBD2	TRBJ2-1	TRBV28	NA	TGTGCCAGCAGCACGACTAGCGGGAGACCCAGGGAGTTCTTC	CASSTTSGRPREFF
TRBD2	TRBJ2-7	TRBV7-8	NA	TGTGCCAGCAGGGTAGCGGGGGCCAGGGAGCAGTACTTC	CASRVAGAREQYF
TRBD2	TRBJ2-2	TRBV9	NA	TGTGCCAGCAGTCTTAGCGGGGGTTACACCGGGGAGCTGTTTTTT	CASSLSGGYTGELFF
NA	TRBJ1-1	TRBV9	NA	TGTGCCAGCAGCGTAGCCGGGGAAGGCACTGAAGCTTTCTTT	CASSVAGEGTEAFF
NA	TRBJ1-5	TRBV3-1/TRBV3-2	NA	TGTGCCAGCAGCCAGCGTGAGGGGCCCCAGCATTTT	CASSQREGPQHF
NA	TRBJ2-1	TRBV19	NA	TGTGCCAGTAGTTACCGGGGTGGCCTTATTAAAGGTGAGCAGTTCTTC	CASSYRGGLIKGEQFF
TRBD1	TRBJ2-5	TRBV5-1	few	TGCGCCAGCAGCTTCCAGACAGGGCGTTCGGGTGAGACCCAGTACTTC	CASSFQTGRSGETQYF
TRBD2	TRBJ2-1	TRBV27	once	TGTGCCAGCAGTTTCATAGCGGGAGGGCTAAATGAGCAGTTCTTC	CASSFIAGGLNEQFF